This entry is about one T cell receptor (beta chain). The sample is drawn from a study of blood T cell repertoires in COVID-19. Study at large: The study drew acute and convalescent COVID-19 samples from the United States, Italy and Spain. T cells, B-cell-depleted T cells, or PBMCs provided the cDNA or gDNA that served as material.

Clones were read by immunoSEQ multiplex PCR, and TCRdb kept only the in-frame ones, dropping some. The sample records over 200,000 clones, roughly 89% being singletons. Adults between about 18 and 89 years of age took part from under 25 US areas. Which cohort a participant joined came from the clinical history participants gave. Germline V gene lookup returns CDR1 LGHDT and CDR2 YNNKEL (reference sequence). The CDR3 extends over 16 amino acids. V dropped 4 bases and J dropped 5 bases, with 17 bases sitting between them. Sequenced input: PBMCs or T cells enriched from blood (not recorded which). The chain combines TRBV3-1 (or the pseudogene TRBV3-2) with TRBJ1-4; possibly TRBD1 for D (6 bases). The TCR originated in a woman aged 30 to 39 with acute COVID-19. The CDR3 nucleotides read TGTGCCAGCAGCCGCCGTTCCACAGGGAGCAATGAAAAACTGTTTTTT. This encodes CASSRRSTGSNEKLFF.